Each of the 20 T cell receptor beta chains below was sequenced from the same sample in a study of Graves' ophthalmopathy and Graves' hyperthyroidism. RNA transcripts were the template, and TCR beta CDR3 regions were amplified from them. HTBI primers were used in a first-round RT-PCR, which preceded a second-round multiplex PCR. TCRdb ran MiXCR on the multiplex PCR reads and lists one entry per CDR3 protein. The repertoire includes approximately 160,000 distinct CDR3 sequences, 30% to 45% of them detected once, and roughly 9% sits in the top ten. Sequenced: peripheral blood. Receptor source: a man aged 25 to 40 with Graves' ophthalmopathy.

The chain carries TRBV7-3 and TRBJ2-7, with 7 bases identical to TRBD1. The CDR3 contains 13 residues. Germline trimming cut 5 bases from V and 6 bases from J; bases unmatched to any gene: 7. Germline CDR1 and CDR2: SGHTA and FQGTGA. The CDR3 sequence: CASSTDREGEQYF. In DNA form, the CDR3 reads TGTGCCAGCAGCACCGACAGGGAAGGCGAGCAGTACTTC.

V and J are TRBV11-1 and TRBJ1-1, with TRBD1 matching over 7 bases. This CDR3 comprises 15 residues. Germline CDR1 reads SGHAT; CDR2 reads FQDESV (reference sequence). The ends lost 5 bases at V and 4 bases at J; junction bases unmatched: 10. CDR3 DNA sequence: TGTGCCAGCAGCCGCCCTACAGGGGCCGGCACTGAAGCTTTCTTT. Residues: CASSRPTGAGTEAFF.

This clonotype was detected a few times. The J gene is TRBJ2-2, the V gene TRBV6-1; D uncertain. There are 15 residues in the CDR3. Trimming stripped 1 base from V and 1 base from J, with 7 bases between. CDR1 and CDR2 from the germline V gene are MNHNS and SASEGT. CDR3 DNA: TGTGCCAGCAGTGAAGTCTTAGAGAACACCGGGGAGCTGTTTTTT. Its protein product is CASSEVLENTGELFF.

This clonotype was counted many times. The V and J genes are TRBV7-9 and TRBJ2-7, with D possibly called TRBD1 or TRBD2 (5 bases each). This CDR3 comprises 14 residues. Germline values: CDR1 SEHNR, CDR2 FQNEAQ (reference sequence). The V gene lost 4 bases and the J gene lost 6 bases, with 16 bases spanning the gap. The CDR3 DNA is TGTGCCAGCAGCTCCGATTTGGGACCCCTCGAGCAGTACTTC. This gives the protein CASSSDLGPLEQYF.

This clonotype has ten or more counts. V usage is TRBV5-1 and J usage is TRBJ2-3, with TRBD2 matching 7 bases. The germline V gene has CDR1 SGHRS and CDR2 YFSETQ. Trimming at V came to 0 bases and at J to 3 bases, leaving 4 bases not matched to a gene. CDR3 length: 15 amino acids. In DNA, the CDR3 is TGCGCCAGCAGCTTGGAGGGAGGGGTGACAGATACGCAGTATTTT. Residues: CASSLEGGVTDTQYF. The whole variable domain, filled in from reference TRBV5-1 and TRBJ2-3, reads KAGVTQTPRYLIKTRGQQVTLSCSPISGHRSVSWYQQTPGQGLQFLFEYFSETQRNKGNFPGRFSGRQFSNSRSEMNVSTLELGDSALYLCASSLEGGVTDTQYFGPGTRLTVL.

V usage is TRBV7-2 and J usage is TRBJ2-7; 7 nucleotides align to TRBD1. In germline, CDR1 is SGHTA, CDR2 FQGNSA. V lost 2 bases and J lost 7; bases outside the gene matches: 11. The CDR3 contains 15 residues. CDR3 loop: CASSLTTGRIGEQYF. CDR3 nucleotides: TGTGCCAGCAGCTTAACGACAGGGCGGATTGGGGAGCAGTACTTC. The variable domain in full, with the rest retrieved from reference TRBV7-2 and TRBJ2-7, is GAGVSQSPSNKVTEKGKDVELRCDPISGHTALYWYRQSLGQGLEFLIYFQGNSAPDKSGLPSDRFSAERTGGSVSTLTIQRTQQEDSAVYLCASSLTTGRIGEQYFGPGTRLTVT.

This clonotype was found a few times. The chain employs TRBV15 and TRBJ2-7; 8 nucleotides agree with TRBD1. Trimming cost V 3 bases and J 4 bases; bases outside gene matches: 2. The length of the CDR3 is 13 residues. Germline CDR1 and CDR2: LNHNV and YYDKDF (reference sequence). CDR3 DNA sequence: TGTGCCACCAGCAGGGACAGGGATTACGAGCAGTACTTC. Translating it yields CATSRDRDYEQYF.

This rearrangement joins TRBV2 to TRBJ1-1; no definite D call. With 6 bases removed from V and 1 base from J, the gap between germline ends came to 6 bases. Germline CDR1 reads SNHLY; CDR2 reads FYNNEI. This CDR3 comprises 12 residues. In DNA, the CDR3 is TGTGCCAGCAGGGCAGGGAACACTGAAGCTTTCTTT. Its translation: CASRAGNTEAFF.

This clonotype was found many times. The chain links TRBV24-1 to TRBJ2-2; TRBD1 matches 10 bases. The germline CDR1 and CDR2 sequences are KGHDR and SFDVKD. The V gene end was trimmed by 2 bases and the J gene end by 6 bases; junction bases not matched to a gene: 5. This CDR3 is built from 16 residues. DNA of the CDR3: TGTGCCACCAGTGATTCAGCCGGGACAGGGGCCGGGGAGCTGTTTTTT. The encoded protein is CATSDSAGTGAGELFF.

This clonotype was counted a few times. This chain connects TRBV11-3 to TRBJ1-2; TRBD1 might be the D (5 bases). This CDR3 has 13 amino acids. Per germline, CDR1 SGHNT and CDR2 YENEEA. The germline V and J ends were trimmed by 5 bases and 3 bases, with 10 bases remaining between them. CDR3 protein: CASSGGEHYGYTF. CDR3 DNA sequence: TGTGCCAGCAGCGGAGGGGAGCACTATGGCTACACCTTC.

This clonotype turned up a few times. The chain is built from TRBV30 and TRBJ1-1; D might be TRBD1 (6 bases). This CDR3 region has 14 residues. Trimming shortened V by 0 bases and J by 1 base, and 9 bases separated the two germline ends. Germline assignment: CDR1 GTSNPN and CDR2 SVGIG (reference sequence). The CDR3 sequence: CAWSVGQWNTEAFF. The CDR3 DNA reads as TGTGCCTGGAGTGTGGGACAATGGAACACTGAAGCTTTCTTT.

This clonotype has at least ten counts. The chain uses TRBV12-3 or TRBV12-4 and TRBJ1-1, with TRBD1 matching 10 bases. The CDR3 totals 14 residues. J lost 4 bases, V lost 5 bases, and 4 bases had no gene match. The CDR3 loop reads CASSEDRGLTEAFF. The CDR3 DNA sequence: TGTGCCAGCAGTGAAGACAGGGGGCTCACTGAAGCTTTCTTT.

This clonotype came up a few times. The chain employs TRBV7-8 and TRBJ1-1; 7 bases are a match to TRBD1. The CDR3 has 13 residues. V lost 5 bases and J lost 7; bases outside the gene matches: 7. Per the germline V gene, CDR1 is SGHVS and CDR2 is FQNEAQ. The CDR3 sequence is CASSRANRGEAFF. For the CDR3, the DNA is TGTGCCAGCAGCCGAGCAAACAGGGGTGAAGCTTTCTTT.

This clonotype was counted ten times or more. This chain connects TRBV7-9 to TRBJ1-1, with a weak D call TRBD1 (5 bases). This CDR3 contains 15 residues. Germline V gene sequence: CDR1 SEHNR, CDR2 FQNEAQ (reference sequence). The ends were cut back, 4 bases at V and 2 bases at J, with 14 bases in the middle. The CDR3 nucleotides read TGTGCCAGCAGCTCCCCCCAGGGAGGAAACACTGAAGCTTTCTTT. It specifies CASSSPQGGNTEAFF.

V usage is TRBV6-1 and J usage is TRBJ2-7, with D perhaps matching TRBD2 (6 bases). Germline CDR1 is MNHNS and CDR2 is SASEGT. Trimming pared 10 bases from V and 0 bases from J, leaving 16 bases between. The CDR3 runs to 14 residues. This CDR3 is CATNGRGSSYEQYF. As DNA, the CDR3 is TGTGCCACCAACGGGCGGGGTTCCTCCTACGAGCAGTACTTC.

This clonotype was recorded at least ten times. V and J are TRBV4-1 and TRBJ2-2, with 7 bases matching TRBD2. The ends lost 7 bases at V and 1 base at J; junction bases unmatched: 6. This CDR3 region has 15 residues. The V gene's germline CDR1 is MGHRA and CDR2 YSYEKL. The CDR3 bases are TGCGCCAGCAACGTAGCGGGTTGGAACACCGGGGAGCTGTTTTTT. Its translation is CASNVAGWNTGELFF.

This clonotype was found many times. The CDR3 DNA sequence: TGCGCCAGCAGCCGTCTACCGGGCCGCCGGTACGAGCAGTACTTC. Amino acid sequence: CASSRLPGRRYEQYF. V is TRBV4-1 and J is TRBJ2-7, with D unclear. V was cut by 4 bases and J by 4 bases, with 17 bases left in between. CDR1 and CDR2 (germline): MGHRA, YSYEKL. The CDR3 runs 15 residues.

This clonotype occurred many times. The junction departs from germline at one end; a sequencing error may be responsible. The chain combines TRBV19 with TRBJ2-6; the D gene is possibly TRBD1 (5 bases). In germline, CDR1 is LNHDA, CDR2 SQIVND (reference sequence). The CDR3 totals 16 residues. This chain's CDR3 is CASSTPAISGANVPTF. The CDR3 DNA reads as TGTGCCAGTAGTACGCCAGCCATATCTGGGGCCAACGTCCCGACTTTC. The full variable domain, with the rest looked up from reference TRBV19 and TRBJ2-6, is DGGITQSPKYLFRKEGQNVTLSCEQNLNHDAMYWYRQDPGQGLRLIYYSQIVNDFQKGDIAEGYSVSREKKESFPLTVTSAQKNPTAFYLCASSTPAISGANVPTFGAGSRLTVL.

Turning to this clonotype: One end of the junction varies from germline; a read error may be responsible. The chain uses TRBV6-2 or TRBV6-3 and TRBJ1-1; no reliable D call. Germline V lookup: CDR1 MNHEY, CDR2 SVGEGT. The CDR3 spans 16 residues. The CDR3 DNA is TGCACCAGCAGTTACGACGTTGGGAGCGGGCCCACTGAAGCTCTCTTT. It translates to CTSSYDVGSGPTEALF.

The CDR3 loop is CATLTSGYTGELFF. For the CDR3, the DNA is TGTGCCACCTTGACTAGCGGATACACCGGGGAGCTGTTTTTT. The chain uses TRBV6-2 or TRBV6-3 and TRBJ2-2, with TRBD2 matching over 9 bases. CDR3 size: 14 residues. Trimming at V came to 10 bases and at J to 3 bases, leaving 6 bases not matched to a gene. CDR1 is MNHEY, CDR2 SVGEGT, per germline.